Below, 27 T cell receptor beta chains from the same sample are listed, as sequenced in a study of response to subunit inactivated influenza vaccine. TCRdb passed the RT-PCR reads through MiXCR, listing each CDR3 protein once. The repertoire holds 750,000 to 850,000 distinct CDR3 sequences, with around a sixth as singletons. Sequences were derived from PBMCs from blood, sampled roughly 5 days after vaccination. The receptors come from a man between 45 and 60 years old who received an inactivated influenza vaccine.

This clonotype was counted at least ten times. The V and J genes are TRBV27 and TRBJ2-7, with D possibly matching TRBD2 (6 bases). The CDR3 totals 12 residues. V gave up 8 bases and J gave up 11 bases, with 19 bases separating them. Germline CDR1 reads MNHEY; CDR2 reads SMNVEV (reference sequence). This CDR3 is CASGLDWGEKYF. DNA of the CDR3: TGTGCCAGCGGCCTAGATTGGGGGGAAAAGTACTTC.

This clonotype occurred a few times. This chain connects TRBV20-1 to TRBJ2-3; D could derive from TRBD1 or TRBD2 (5 bases each). The germline V gene has CDR1 DFQATT and CDR2 SNEGSKA (reference sequence). CDR3 length: 13 amino acids. V was trimmed by 2 bases and J by 3 bases, leaving 9 bases between them. CDR3 sequence: CSARRGGTDTQYF. In DNA form, the CDR3 reads TGCAGTGCTAGAAGGGGCGGGACAGATACGCAGTATTTT.

The chain is built from TRBV5-1 and TRBJ2-7, with 8 nucleotides matching TRBD1. This CDR3 has 16 residues. J lost 3 bases, V lost 2 bases, and 10 bases had no gene match. In germline, CDR1 is SGHRS, CDR2 YFSETQ. In DNA, the CDR3 is TGCGCCAGCAGCTTTACTGGACAGGGAACCTACTACGAGCAGTACTTC. It specifies CASSFTGQGTYYEQYF. The complete variable domain, with remaining parts taken from reference TRBV5-1 and TRBJ2-7, reads KAGVTQTPRYLIKTRGQQVTLSCSPISGHRSVSWYQQTPGQGLQFLFEYFSETQRNKGNFPGRFSGRQFSNSRSEMNVSTLELGDSALYLCASSFTGQGTYYEQYFGPGTRLTVT.

Only a few counts were recorded for this clonotype. The chain carries TRBV7-2 and TRBJ2-7, with 10 bases lining up with TRBD2. V gave up 6 bases and J gave up 6 bases; unmatched junction bases: 8. The length of the CDR3 is 14 residues. Germline V gene data show CDR1 as SGHTA and CDR2 as FQGNSA. The CDR3 here is CASRQAGGPVEQYF. The CDR3 nucleotides read TGTGCCAGCAGGCAAGCGGGAGGGCCGGTCGAGCAGTACTTC.

This clonotype occurred a few times. The V gene is TRBV10-3, the J gene TRBJ2-1; 8 bases fit TRBD2. Germline trimming cut 10 bases from V and 6 bases from J; bases unmatched to any gene: 11. Germline V gene lookup returns CDR1 ENHRY and CDR2 SYGVKD. The CDR3 is 14 residues long. The DNA for the CDR3 is TGTGCCACCCTTGCCGGGAGGGAGACCAATGAGCAGTTCTTC. Protein: CATLAGRETNEQFF.

In this sample, this clonotype turned up a few times. V gene TRBV27 combines with J gene TRBJ1-1; 7 bases are shared with TRBD1. The germline CDR1 and CDR2 sequences are MNHEY and SMNVEV (reference sequence). V was clipped by 6 bases and J by 6 bases; unmatched bases: 13. The CDR3 runs to 15 residues. The CDR3 here is CASSPPTGRSSEAFF. CDR3 bases: TGTGCCAGCAGCCCGCCGACAGGGCGATCGTCTGAAGCTTTCTTT.

This chain connects TRBV6-2 or TRBV6-3 to TRBJ2-7; D possibly corresponds to TRBD2 (5 bases). V lost 11 bases to trimming and J lost 6 bases, with 20 bases between them. This CDR3 contains 13 residues. Germline V lookup: CDR1 MNHEY, CDR2 SVGEGT. CDR3 protein: CAPPGGRGVEQYF. In nucleotides, the CDR3 is TGTGCCCCCCCCGGAGGCAGAGGAGTCGAGCAGTACTTC.

This clonotype was observed a few times. The chain carries TRBV9 and TRBJ2-1; D might be TRBD1 or TRBD2, each matching 6 bases. The CDR3 contains 15 residues. From germline, CDR1 is SGDLS and CDR2 YYNGEE. Trimming pared 1 base from V and 2 bases from J, leaving 10 bases between. CDR3 sequence reads: CASSVRGETYNEQFF. As DNA, the CDR3 is TGTGCCAGCAGCGTAAGGGGGGAGACCTACAATGAGCAGTTCTTC.

This chain links TRBV5-1 with TRBJ2-7; 9 bases line up with TRBD1. The V and J ends lost 4 bases and 4 bases, in that order; junction bases with no gene match: 6. The CDR3 is 14 amino acids. Germline CDR1 reads SGHRS; CDR2 reads YFSETQ. The chain's CDR3 is CASSKDRGPYEQYF. The DNA of the CDR3 is TGCGCCAGCAGCAAGGACAGGGGTCCGTACGAGCAGTACTTC.

This clonotype was detected only a few times. The V call is TRBV11-2, the J call TRBJ2-2; perhaps TRBD2 as D (5 bases). The CDR3 consists of 13 residues. The germline CDR1 and CDR2 sequences are SGHAT and FQNNGV. CDR3: CVISAAAGGELFF. CDR3 DNA sequence: TGTGTCATTAGCGCCGCCGCGGGCGGGGAGCTGTTTTTT.

This clonotype was found many times. This rearrangement joins TRBV10-3 to TRBJ2-5; no firm D call. CDR3 length: 13 amino acids. Trimming pared 7 bases from V and 5 bases from J, leaving 14 bases between. Germline assignment: CDR1 ENHRY and CDR2 SYGVKD. CDR3 sequence: CAITGTLAETQYF. CDR3 sequence (DNA): TGTGCCATCACTGGCACCTTGGCCGAGACCCAGTACTTC.

The chain is built from TRBV7-2 and TRBJ2-3; D is possibly TRBD1 or TRBD2 (5 bases each). V lost 1 base and J lost 2, with 13 bases in between. CDR1 and CDR2 (germline): SGHTA, FQGNSA. CDR3 size: 16 residues. In DNA form, the CDR3 reads TGTGCCAGCAGCTTAGACTGGGGGAGCCACACAGATACGCAGTATTTT. Translation: CASSLDWGSHTDTQYF.

This chain's CDR3 is CSARDRSGTGGWNEQFF. CDR3 in DNA: TGCAGTGCTAGAGATAGATCTGGGACAGGGGGCTGGAATGAGCAGTTCTTC. The chain links TRBV20-1 to TRBJ2-1; 12 bases fit TRBD1. This CDR3 contains 17 residues. CDR1 is DFQATT and CDR2 is SNEGSKA in the germline V gene (reference sequence). Losses at the gene ends were 0 bases for V and 7 bases for J; bases not matched to a gene: 10.

The chain has TRBV20-1 and TRBJ2-3; either TRBD1 or TRBD2 may supply D (6 bases each). The ends were cut back, 3 bases at V and 10 bases at J, with 14 bases in the middle. This CDR3 region has 12 residues. Germline V gene data show CDR1 as DFQATT and CDR2 as SNEGSKA (reference sequence). The DNA for the CDR3 is TGCAGTGCTAGTCCCCCGGGGGCCGCGCAGTATTTT. It yields the protein CSASPPGAAQYF.

This clonotype occurred a few times. This chain connects TRBV7-2 to TRBJ2-3, with D uncertain. CDR1 is SGHTA, CDR2 FQGNSA, per germline. The V gene lost 0 bases and the J gene lost 6 bases, with 13 bases spanning the gap. The CDR3 has 15 residues. Here the CDR3 reads CASSLAETYMDTQYF. CDR3 sequence (DNA): TGTGCCAGCAGCTTAGCCGAGACATACATGGATACGCAGTATTTT.

This clonotype was counted at least ten times. V and J are TRBV9 and TRBJ2-1; D remains ambiguous. V dropped 6 bases and J dropped 8 bases, with 18 bases sitting between them. CDR3 size: 14 residues. Germline values: CDR1 SGDLS, CDR2 YYNGEE. CDR3 in amino acids: CASTQDQRPDEQFF. The CDR3 DNA is TGTGCCAGCACCCAGGACCAGCGACCGGATGAGCAGTTCTTC.

This chain links TRBV28 with TRBJ2-2, with 11 bases aligning to TRBD1. Germline V gene data show CDR1 as MDHEN and CDR2 as SYDVKM. V gave up 11 bases and J gave up 6 bases; unmatched junction bases: 2. The CDR3 sequence is 12 residues long. The CDR3 DNA follows: TGTGCCTCGGGACAGGGGGCCGGGGAGCTGTTTTTT. Protein: CASGQGAGELFF.

DNA for the CDR3: TGTGCCAGCAGTTTATGGGGGGGCCTAACCTACGAGCAGTACTTC. As protein: CASSLWGGLTYEQYF. The genes are TRBV28 and TRBJ2-7; D assignment may be TRBD1 or TRBD2 (6 bases each). Trimming stripped 0 bases from V and 2 bases from J, with 11 bases between. CDR1 is MDHEN and CDR2 is SYDVKM in the germline V gene. The CDR3 is 15 residues long. The full variable domain, with the rest looked up from reference TRBV28 and TRBJ2-7, is DVKVTQSSRYLVKRTGEKVFLECVQDMDHENMFWYRQDPGLGLRLIYFSYDVKMKEKGDIPEGYSVSREKKERFSLILESASTNQTSMYLCASSLWGGLTYEQYFGPGTRLTVT.

This clonotype was recorded many times. V usage is TRBV29-1 and J usage is TRBJ1-1; TRBD1 aligns across 7 bases. Germline V CDR1 and CDR2: SQVTM, ANQGSEA. After removal of 3 bases from V and 2 bases from J, the junction contained 3 bases not matched to a gene. This CDR3 region has 13 residues. In DNA, the CDR3 is TGCAGCGTTGAGGGGACAGCTAACACTGAAGCTTTCTTT. It codes for CSVEGTANTEAFF.

This clonotype showed up just a few times. The junction shows a germline mismatch at one end, possibly a read error. The V call is TRBV7-2, the J call TRBJ2-7; no definite D call. The CDR3 extends over 13 amino acids. Germline V gives CDR1 SGHTA, CDR2 FQGNSA. CDR3 nucleotide sequence: TGTGCCAGCAGCCCTGGGATCTCCAACGAGCAGTACTTC. Protein product: CASSPGISNEQYF. Full variable domain (missing parts from reference TRBV7-2 and TRBJ2-7): GAGVSQSPSNKVTEKGKDVELRCDPISGHTALYWYRQSLGQGLEFLIYFQGNSAPDKSGLPSDRFSAERTGGSVSTLTIQRTQQEDSAVYLCASSPGISNEQYFGPGTRLTVT.

The CDR3 DNA is TGCAGTGCCATCGCGGATCTAGCGGGAGTCCCAGATACGCAGTATTTT. It is translated as CSAIADLAGVPDTQYF. The rearrangement joins TRBV20-1 to TRBJ2-3, with 10 bases aligning to TRBD2. V trimming: 6 bases; J trimming: 4 bases; junction bases outside the gene matches: 13. This CDR3 comprises 16 residues. Germline CDR1 is DFQATT and CDR2 is SNEGSKA (reference sequence).

This clonotype was seen a handful of times. The chain carries TRBV6-2 or TRBV6-3 and TRBJ2-3; 9 bases line up with TRBD1. Per germline, CDR1 MNHEY and CDR2 SVGEGT. The length of the CDR3 is 14 residues. Trimming took 5 bases from V and 2 from J; bases not matched to a gene: 2. CDR3 sequence reads: CASSRTGVTDTQYF. The CDR3 DNA is TGTGCCAGCAGTCGGACAGGGGTCACAGATACGCAGTATTTT.

This chain connects TRBV29-1 to TRBJ2-2; D might be TRBD1 (6 bases). The germline gives CDR1 SQVTM, CDR2 ANQGSEA. V lost 3 bases to trimming and J lost 5 bases, with 7 bases between them. The CDR3 contains 12 residues. This CDR3 reads CSVDRGTGELFF. In DNA, the CDR3 is TGCAGCGTTGACAGGGGAACCGGGGAGCTGTTTTTT.

The J gene is TRBJ1-1, the V gene TRBV28, with D hard to call. The length of the CDR3 is 14 residues. From germline, CDR1 is MDHEN and CDR2 SYDVKM. V dropped 5 bases and J dropped 8 bases, with 18 bases sitting between them. CDR3 in DNA: TGTGCCAGCAGTCCACGGCCTGTGGTCGGGGAAGCTTTCTTT. Protein: CASSPRPVVGEAFF.

This clonotype was observed a few times. This sequence joins TRBV6-5 and TRBJ2-5, with D tentatively TRBD2 (6 bases). V was trimmed by 4 bases and J by 4 bases, leaving 13 bases between them. The CDR3 is made up of 14 amino acids. Germline CDR1 is MNHEY and CDR2 is SVGAGI. The CDR3 region has the DNA TGTGCCAGCAGTTCGCCGGGGACTCGAGAGACCCAGTACTTC. Protein product: CASSSPGTRETQYF.

This sequence joins TRBV30 and TRBJ2-1, with TRBD2 identical over 9 bases. The CDR3 length is 13 residues. Germline CDR1 is GTSNPN and CDR2 is SVGIG (reference sequence). J lost 9 bases, V lost 5 bases, and 8 bases had no gene match. The CDR3 reads CAWASGGSGEQFF. Written as DNA, the CDR3 is TGTGCCTGGGCCAGCGGGGGGTCTGGTGAGCAGTTCTTC.

This clonotype was counted between two and nine times. The chain joins TRBV20-1 to TRBJ2-1; possible D gene TRBD2, 6 bases. Trimming pared 1 base from V and 0 bases from J, leaving 13 bases between. Per the germline V gene, CDR1 is DFQATT and CDR2 is SNEGSKA (reference sequence). The CDR3 covers 16 residues. DNA of the CDR3: TGCAGTGCTAGAGGATTAGCGGCGGTCTCCTACAATGAGCAGTTCTTC. Its translation is CSARGLAAVSYNEQFF.